This T cell receptor (beta chain) is drawn from a study of blood T cell repertoires in COVID-19. As for the study in general: Spain, Italy and the United States supplied samples that represented acute and convalescent COVID-19. PBMCs, B-cell-depleted T cells, or T cells provided the cDNA or gDNA that made up the material.

Per the study methods: Cell counts per sample came from amplifying reference gene primers. Assay: immunoSEQ multiplex PCR; the TCRdb copy retains only in-frame clones and omits some. That table supplies the V and J calls and clone size; D and trimming were determined from the DNA. The sample holds 150,000 or so clones; around 78% are singletons and the top ten take roughly 1.8%. V gave up 6 bases and J gave up 1 base, with 16 bases separating them. The germline V gene has CDR1 MNHEY and CDR2 SMNVEV (reference sequence). The CDR3 totals 16 residues. V usage is TRBV27 and J usage is TRBJ1-3; D perhaps matches TRBD1 (5 bases). Input material: peripheral blood. This receptor was obtained from a man older than 75 with acute or convalescent COVID-19. CDR3 amino acids: CASRPRSGSSGNTIYF. CDR3 bases: TGTGCCAGCAGACCAAGATCAGGGTCATCTGGAAACACCATATATTTT.